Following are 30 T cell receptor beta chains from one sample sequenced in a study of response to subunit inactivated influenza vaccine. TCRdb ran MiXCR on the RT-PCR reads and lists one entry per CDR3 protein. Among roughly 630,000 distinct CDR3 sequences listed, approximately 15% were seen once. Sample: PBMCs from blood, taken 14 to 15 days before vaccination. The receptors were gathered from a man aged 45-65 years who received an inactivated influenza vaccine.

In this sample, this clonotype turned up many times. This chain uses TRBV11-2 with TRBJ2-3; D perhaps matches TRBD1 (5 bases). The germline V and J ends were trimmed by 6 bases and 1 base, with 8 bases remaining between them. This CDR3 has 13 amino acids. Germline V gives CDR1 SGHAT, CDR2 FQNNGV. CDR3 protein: CASRQTGTDTQYF. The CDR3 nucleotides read TGTGCCAGCAGACAGACAGGCACAGATACGCAGTATTTT.

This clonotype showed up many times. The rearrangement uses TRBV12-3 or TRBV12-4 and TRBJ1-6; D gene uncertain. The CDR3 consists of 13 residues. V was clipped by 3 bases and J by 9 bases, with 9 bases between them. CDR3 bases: TGTGCCAGCAGTTTGAAGATAGCTTCACCCCTCCACTTT. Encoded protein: CASSLKIASPLHF.

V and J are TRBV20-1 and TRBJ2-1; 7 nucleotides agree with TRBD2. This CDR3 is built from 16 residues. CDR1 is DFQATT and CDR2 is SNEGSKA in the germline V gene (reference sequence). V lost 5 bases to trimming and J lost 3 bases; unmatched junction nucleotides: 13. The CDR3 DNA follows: TGCAGTGCTCGAAGACCAGGGCGGGAGCTCTACAATGAGCAGTTCTTC. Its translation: CSARRPGRELYNEQFF.

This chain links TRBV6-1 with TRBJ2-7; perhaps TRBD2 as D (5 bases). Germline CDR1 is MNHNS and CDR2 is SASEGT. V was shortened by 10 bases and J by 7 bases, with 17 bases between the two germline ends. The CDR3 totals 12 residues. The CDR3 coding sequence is TGTGCCACAGGAAGCGGACGAAAGGAGCAGTACTTC. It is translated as CATGSGRKEQYF.

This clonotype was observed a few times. The DNA of the CDR3 is TGTGCCAGCAGCTTGGAAGGAGCGGGCGGTAACACAGATACGCAGTATTTT. It specifies CASSLEGAGGNTDTQYF. The J gene is TRBJ2-3, the V gene TRBV5-5; a possible D gene is TRBD2 (6 bases). V was clipped by 0 bases and J by 2 bases, with 16 bases between them. The germline V gene has CDR1 SGHKS and CDR2 YYEKEE (reference sequence). The length of the CDR3 is 17 residues.

As DNA, the CDR3 is TGTGCCAGCAGCTCGGGACAGGGGGTACATAATTCACCCCTCCACTTT. Encoded protein: CASSSGQGVHNSPLHF. The chain has TRBV6-1 and TRBJ1-6; 11 bases are a match to TRBD1. Germline CDR1 MNHNS, CDR2 SASEGT. This CDR3 has 16 residues. Trimming removed 6 bases from V and 5 bases from J; junction bases left unmatched: 6.

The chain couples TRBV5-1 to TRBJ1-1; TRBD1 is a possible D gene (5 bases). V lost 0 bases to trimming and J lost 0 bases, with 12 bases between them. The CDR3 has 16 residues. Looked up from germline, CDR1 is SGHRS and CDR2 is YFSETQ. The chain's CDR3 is CASSLGAGLVNTEAFF. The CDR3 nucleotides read TGCGCCAGCAGCTTGGGCGCAGGGTTGGTGAACACTGAAGCTTTCTTT.

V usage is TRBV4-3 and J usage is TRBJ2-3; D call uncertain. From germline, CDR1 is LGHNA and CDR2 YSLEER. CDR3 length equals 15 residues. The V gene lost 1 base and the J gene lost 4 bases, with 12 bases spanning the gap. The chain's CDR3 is CASSQAPYSPDTQYF. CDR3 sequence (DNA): TGCGCCAGCAGCCAAGCTCCCTATTCCCCAGATACGCAGTATTTT.

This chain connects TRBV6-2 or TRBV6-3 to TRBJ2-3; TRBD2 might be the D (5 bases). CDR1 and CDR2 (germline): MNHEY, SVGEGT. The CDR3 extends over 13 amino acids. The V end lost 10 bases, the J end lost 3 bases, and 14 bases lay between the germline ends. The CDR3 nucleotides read TGTGCCACCCTTCTAGCCGGTACAGATACGCAGTATTTT. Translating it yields CATLLAGTDTQYF.

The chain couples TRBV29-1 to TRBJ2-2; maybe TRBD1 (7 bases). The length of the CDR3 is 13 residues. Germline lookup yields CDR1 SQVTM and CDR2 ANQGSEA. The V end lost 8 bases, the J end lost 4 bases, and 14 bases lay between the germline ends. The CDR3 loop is CSSAGQTTGELFF. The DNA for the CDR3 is TGCAGCTCTGCGGGACAGACCACCGGGGAGCTGTTTTTT.

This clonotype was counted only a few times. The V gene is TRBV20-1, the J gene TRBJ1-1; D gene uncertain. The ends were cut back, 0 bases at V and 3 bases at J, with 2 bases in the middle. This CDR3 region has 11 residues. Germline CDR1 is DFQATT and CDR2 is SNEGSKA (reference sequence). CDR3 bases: TGCAGTGCTAGAGAGGACACTGAAGCTTTCTTT. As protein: CSAREDTEAFF.

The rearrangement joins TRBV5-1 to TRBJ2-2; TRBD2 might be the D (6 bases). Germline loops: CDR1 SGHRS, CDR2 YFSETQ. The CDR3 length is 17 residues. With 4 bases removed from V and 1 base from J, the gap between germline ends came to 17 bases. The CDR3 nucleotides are TGCGCCAGCAGCCCCCGGGTCGGGACTGGGAACACCGGGGAGCTGTTTTTT. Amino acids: CASSPRVGTGNTGELFF.

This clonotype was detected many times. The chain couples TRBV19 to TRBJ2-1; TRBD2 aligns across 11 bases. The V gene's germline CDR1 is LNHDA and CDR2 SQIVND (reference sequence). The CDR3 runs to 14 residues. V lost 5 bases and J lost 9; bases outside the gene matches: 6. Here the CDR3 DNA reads TGTGCCAGTAGTGATCGACTAGCGGGGTCTGAGCAGTTCTTC. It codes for CASSDRLAGSEQFF.

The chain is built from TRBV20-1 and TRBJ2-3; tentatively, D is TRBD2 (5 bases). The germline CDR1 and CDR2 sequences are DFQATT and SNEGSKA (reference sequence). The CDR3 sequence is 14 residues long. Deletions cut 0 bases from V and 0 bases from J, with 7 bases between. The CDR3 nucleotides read TGCAGTGCTAGAGAACGCGGGAGCACAGATACGCAGTATTTT. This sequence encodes CSARERGSTDTQYF.

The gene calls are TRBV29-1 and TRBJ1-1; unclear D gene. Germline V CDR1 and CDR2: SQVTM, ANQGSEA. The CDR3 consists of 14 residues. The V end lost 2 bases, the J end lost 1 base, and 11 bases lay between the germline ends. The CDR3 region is CSVEMRVANTEAFF. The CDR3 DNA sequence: TGCAGCGTTGAAATGAGAGTTGCGAACACTGAAGCTTTCTTT.

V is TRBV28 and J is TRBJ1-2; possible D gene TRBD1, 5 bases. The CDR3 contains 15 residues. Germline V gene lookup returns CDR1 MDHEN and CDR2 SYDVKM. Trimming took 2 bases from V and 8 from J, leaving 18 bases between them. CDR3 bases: TGTGCCAGCAGTTTAGGGACGGCAGGAGCGTACGGCTACACCTTC. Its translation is CASSLGTAGAYGYTF.

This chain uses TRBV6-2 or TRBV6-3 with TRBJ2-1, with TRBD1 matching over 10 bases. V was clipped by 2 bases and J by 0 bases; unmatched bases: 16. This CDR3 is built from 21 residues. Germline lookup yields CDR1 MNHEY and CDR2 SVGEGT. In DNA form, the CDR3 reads TGTGCCAGCAGTTACCCCCGGAGGGACAGGGGCTTACACCTCTCCTACAATGAGCAGTTCTTC. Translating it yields CASSYPRRDRGLHLSYNEQFF.

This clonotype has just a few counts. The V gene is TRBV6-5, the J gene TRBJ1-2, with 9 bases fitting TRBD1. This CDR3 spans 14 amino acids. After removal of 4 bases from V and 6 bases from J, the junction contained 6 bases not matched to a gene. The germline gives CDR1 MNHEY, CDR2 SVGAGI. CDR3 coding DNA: TGTGCCAGCAGTTTCAACAGGGGGCTGAATGGCTACACCTTC. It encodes CASSFNRGLNGYTF.

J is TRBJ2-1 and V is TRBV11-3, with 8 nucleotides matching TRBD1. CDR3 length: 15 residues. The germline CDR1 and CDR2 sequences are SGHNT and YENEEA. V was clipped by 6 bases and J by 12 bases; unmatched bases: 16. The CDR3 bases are TGTGCCAGCAGAAAAGACAGGGGCGACTTTGGGGTGCAGTTCTTC. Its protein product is CASRKDRGDFGVQFF.

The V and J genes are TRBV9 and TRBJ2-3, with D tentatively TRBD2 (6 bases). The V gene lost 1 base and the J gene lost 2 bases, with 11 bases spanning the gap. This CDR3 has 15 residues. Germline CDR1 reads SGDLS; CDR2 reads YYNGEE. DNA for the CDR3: TGTGCCAGCAGCGTAAGGCGGGGATCCACAGATACGCAGTATTTT. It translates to CASSVRRGSTDTQYF.

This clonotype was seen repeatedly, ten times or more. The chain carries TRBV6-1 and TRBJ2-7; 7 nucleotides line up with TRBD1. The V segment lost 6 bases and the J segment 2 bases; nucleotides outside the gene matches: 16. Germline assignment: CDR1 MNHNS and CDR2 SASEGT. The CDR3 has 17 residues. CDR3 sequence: CASRIWGQTTNPYEQYF. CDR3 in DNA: TGTGCCAGCAGAATCTGGGGACAGACGACTAACCCCTACGAGCAGTACTTC.

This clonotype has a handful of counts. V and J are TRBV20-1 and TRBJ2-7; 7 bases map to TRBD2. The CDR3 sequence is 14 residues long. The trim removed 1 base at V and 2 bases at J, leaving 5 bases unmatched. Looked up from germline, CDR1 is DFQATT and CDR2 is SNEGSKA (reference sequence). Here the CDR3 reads CSARALAVPYEQYF. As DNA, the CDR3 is TGCAGTGCTAGAGCTCTAGCGGTACCCTACGAGCAGTACTTC.

The CDR3 nucleotides read TGTGCCAGCAGTTACGCAGGCTTCAACACTGAAGCTTTCTTT. Translation: CASSYAGFNTEAFF. The V gene is TRBV6-2 or TRBV6-3, the J gene TRBJ1-1; D uncertain. The CDR3 is made up of 14 amino acids. Per germline, CDR1 MNHEY and CDR2 SVGEGT. The V end lost 2 bases, the J end lost 2 bases, and 9 bases lay between the germline ends.

CDR3 region: CASSRQAYSQETQYF. In DNA, the CDR3 is TGCGCCAGCAGCCGGCAGGCCTATTCTCAAGAGACCCAGTACTTC. The gene calls are TRBV5-1 and TRBJ2-5; no firm D call. The CDR3 runs to 15 residues. V gave up 4 bases and J gave up 2 bases, with 15 bases separating them. CDR1 and CDR2 (germline): SGHRS, YFSETQ.

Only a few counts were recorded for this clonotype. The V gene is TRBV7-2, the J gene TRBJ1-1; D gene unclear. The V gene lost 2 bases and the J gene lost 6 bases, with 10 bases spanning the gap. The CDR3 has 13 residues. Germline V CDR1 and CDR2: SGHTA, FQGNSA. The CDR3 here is CASSLNDISEAFF. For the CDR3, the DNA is TGTGCCAGCAGCTTAAACGATATTTCTGAAGCTTTCTTT. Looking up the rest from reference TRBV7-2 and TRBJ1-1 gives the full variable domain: GAGVSQSPSNKVTEKGKDVELRCDPISGHTALYWYRQSLGQGLEFLIYFQGNSAPDKSGLPSDRFSAERTGGSVSTLTIQRTQQEDSAVYLCASSLNDISEAFFGQGTRLTVV.

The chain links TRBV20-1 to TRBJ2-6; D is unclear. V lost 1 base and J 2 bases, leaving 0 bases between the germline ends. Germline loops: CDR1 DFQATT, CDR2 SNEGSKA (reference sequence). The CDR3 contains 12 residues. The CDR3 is CSARAGANVLTF. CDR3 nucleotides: TGCAGTGCTAGAGCTGGGGCCAACGTCCTGACTTTC.

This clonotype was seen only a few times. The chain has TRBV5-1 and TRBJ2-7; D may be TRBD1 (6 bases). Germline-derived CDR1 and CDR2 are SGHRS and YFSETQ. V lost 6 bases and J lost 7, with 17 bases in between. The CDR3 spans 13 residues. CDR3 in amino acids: CASTSSTQGEQYF. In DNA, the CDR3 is TGCGCCAGCACCTCATCAACTCAGGGGGAGCAGTACTTC.

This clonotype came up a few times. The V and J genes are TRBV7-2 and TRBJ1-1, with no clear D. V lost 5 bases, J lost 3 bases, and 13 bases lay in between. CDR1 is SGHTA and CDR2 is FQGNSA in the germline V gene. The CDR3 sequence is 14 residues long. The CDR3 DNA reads TGTGCCAGCAGCCGCGACACCGGACACACTGAAGCTTTCTTT. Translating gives CASSRDTGHTEAFF.

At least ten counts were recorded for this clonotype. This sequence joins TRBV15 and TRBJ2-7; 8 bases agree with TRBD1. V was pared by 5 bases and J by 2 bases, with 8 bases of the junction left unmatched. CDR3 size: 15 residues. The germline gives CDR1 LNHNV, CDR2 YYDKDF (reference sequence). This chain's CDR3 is CATSSGRGLTYEQYF. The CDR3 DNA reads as TGTGCCACCAGCTCCGGCAGGGGGCTCACCTACGAGCAGTACTTC.

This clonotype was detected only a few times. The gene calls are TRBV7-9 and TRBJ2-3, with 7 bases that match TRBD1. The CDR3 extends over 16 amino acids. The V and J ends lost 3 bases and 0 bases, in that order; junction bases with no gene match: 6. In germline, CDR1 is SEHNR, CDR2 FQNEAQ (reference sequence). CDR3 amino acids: CASSFPDRASTDTQYF. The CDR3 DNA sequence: TGTGCCAGCAGCTTCCCCGACAGGGCCAGCACAGATACGCAGTATTTT. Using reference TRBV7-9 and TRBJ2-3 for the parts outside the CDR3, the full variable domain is DTGVSQNPRHKITKRGQNVTFRCDPISEHNRLYWYRQTLGQGPEFLTYFQNEAQLEKSRLLSDRFSAERPKGSFSTLEIQRTEQGDSAMYLCASSFPDRASTDTQYFGPGTRLTVL.